This T cell receptor beta chain is from a study of blood T cell repertoires in COVID-19 (dated by TCRdb to 2018 to 2020). Context from the whole study: Samples from collaborators originated in the United States, Italy and Spain and spanned both the acute and convalescent phases of COVID-19. The repertoires were released in a freely available public database intended as a resource for research on the immune response to SARS-CoV-2. The material from the prospective study consisted of cDNA or gDNA derived from T cells, B-cell-depleted T cells, or PBMCs. Samples came from the ongoing ImmuneRACE study (first 160 participants) plus 1,254 subjects from 6 global collaborators. HLA class I and class II types, where available, came from metadata supplied by the sample provider rather than from assay-based typing. The sample metadata nearly always contained a de-identified subject ID, COVID-19 status, age in years and sex. Deeply sampled blood TCRbeta repertoires from subjects exposed to, actively infected with, or recovered from COVID-19 were included in the dataset.

With regard to this clone: The antigen this receptor binds is unknown. The input lacks base qualities; no much larger clone sits a single base away.

TCRbeta CDR3 regions were amplified from genomic DNA by means of the immunoSEQ Assay, a bias-controlled multiplex PCR. Processing in the source paper ran as follows. The number of nucleated cells in each sample was estimated by amplification of reference gene primers within the assay. To quantify the absolute abundance of each unique TCRbeta CDR3 rearrangement, sequence reads were collapsed and filtered. Productive Simpson clonality was computed per sample as the square root of Simpson's diversity index over productive rearrangements. TCRdb re-hosts the immuneACCESS table, in-frame sequences only. Its copies lack some clones; in the studies checked, an unresolved V gene accounts for under half of them, and the cause for the rest is not known. The V and J calls and clone size are taken from that table; D and trimming were inferred from the DNA. Within this sample are approximately 230,000 clones, with around 89% of them counted one time only. Over 4% of the sample is held by the ten biggest clonotypes.

Paper-wide results and their limitations: How much clinical and demographic metadata was included differed by source and by participant, and the metadata was provided uncurated.

The junction shows trimming of 1 base on V and 5 bases on J, plus 15 bases between the germline ends. From the cysteine through the phenylalanine, the CDR3 covers 15 amino acids. Only the CDR3 part of the read is kept: 45 bases, read in frame from the first base. In the germline V gene, CDR1 corresponds to MGHRA and CDR2 to YSYEKL. Participants in the prospective study were aged roughly 18 to 89 years, lived in more than 20 United States geographic areas, and enrolled through a virtual design. In the prospective study, cohorts were assigned on the basis of participant-reported clinical history obtained from a screening survey and a study questionnaire. For ImmuneRACE Cohort 3, a participant was defined as recovered based on two consecutive negative NP/OP PCR tests, clearance by a healthcare professional, or resolution of symptoms. In the prospective study, whole blood, serum and a nasopharyngeal or oropharyngeal swab were collected from each participant by mobile phlebotomists. Over a roughly 2-month period, participants in the prospective study had the option of providing additional blood draws and questionnaires. Prospective study blood samples were shipped either frozen or at room temperature before DNA extraction.

The specimen was PBMCs or T cells enriched from blood (not recorded which). The rearranged chain carries TRBV4-1 and TRBJ2-7; the D gene is possibly TRBD2, with 6 bases matching. The TCR originated in a woman under 40 who had recovered from COVID-19. In nucleotide form, the sequence is TGCGCCAGCAGCCAAGCCGGGAGTTCGGGAGACGAGCAGTACTTC. It translates to CASSQAGSSGDEQYF.